These T cell receptor beta chains were read from a single sample in a study of cytomegalovirus exposure and HLA in healthy donors. Profiled with immunoSEQ multiplex PCR; TCRdb holds only in-frame clones, not every one. The data contain approximately 190,000 clones, roughly four fifths of them singletons. Sequencing was carried out using PBMCs. Receptors originate from a young woman in good health and CMV-seropositive. The CDR3 runs from the conserved cysteine through the conserved F or W. Each record gives: CDR3 protein, J gene, V gene.

CDR3 protein: CASSLDRGYEQYF
J gene: TRBJ2-7
V gene: TRBV27

CDR3 protein: CASSFLGGTEAFF
J gene: TRBJ1-1
V gene: TRBV5-1

CDR3 protein: CASSLKYGQISYNSPLHF
J gene: TRBJ1-6
V gene: TRBV5-6

CDR3 protein: CASSQGAGRGSETQYF
J gene: TRBJ2-5
V gene: TRBV4-3

CDR3 protein: CASSSGQTYGYTF
J gene: TRBJ1-2
V gene: TRBV7-9

CDR3 protein: CASSLGGLAGGPRNEQYF
J gene: TRBJ2-7
V gene: TRBV7-2

CDR3 protein: CASAVGAAYNEQFF
J gene: TRBJ2-1
V gene: TRBV19

CDR3 protein: CAWSLGQNTEAFF
J gene: TRBJ1-1
V gene: TRBV30

CDR3 protein: CASSVEQGMETQYF
J gene: TRBJ2-5
V gene: TRBV9

CDR3 protein: CASSPAYTGELFF
J gene: TRBJ2-2
V gene: TRBV18

CDR3 protein: CASSLRAGVNTGELFF
J gene: TRBJ2-2
V gene: TRBV5-4

CDR3 protein: CASSLGAGVSTDTQYF
J gene: TRBJ2-3
V gene: TRBV27

CDR3 protein: CASSPGGAAAFF
J gene: TRBJ1-1
V gene: TRBV18

CDR3 protein: CATTGQGLGNTEAFF
J gene: TRBJ1-1
V gene: TRBV10-3

CDR3 protein: CASSVVMSGGSSYNEQFF
J gene: TRBJ2-1
V gene: TRBV9

CDR3 protein: CASSPAGDRGWTEAFF
J gene: TRBJ1-1
V gene: TRBV18

CDR3 protein: CASLIAGGSPSETQYF
J gene: TRBJ2-5
V gene: TRBV28

CDR3 protein: CASSLGPNTEAFF
J gene: TRBJ1-1
V gene: TRBV28

CDR3 protein: CASRDTTNTGELFF
J gene: TRBJ2-2
V gene: TRBV5-1

CDR3 protein: CAWTRGWEQFF
J gene: TRBJ2-1
V gene: TRBV30

CDR3 protein: CAISETTSPDTQYF
J gene: TRBJ2-3
V gene: TRBV10-3

CDR3 protein: CASSSRAGGDYEQYF
J gene: TRBJ2-7
V gene: TRBV5-4

CDR3 protein: CATTPPGQVNYGYTF
J gene: TRBJ1-2
V gene: TRBV6-1

CDR3 protein: CASSKFTVGARNYGYTF
J gene: TRBJ1-2
V gene: TRBV19

CDR3 protein: CASSRTGVVDSNQPQHF
J gene: TRBJ1-5
V gene: TRBV18

CDR3 protein: CSVGWQGMNYGYTF
J gene: TRBJ1-2
V gene: TRBV29-1